This T cell receptor beta chain was recovered during a study of cytomegalovirus exposure and HLA in healthy donors. Study in general: About 85 million unique TCR sequences came from HLA-typed donors in an early release. Points from the study as a whole: For cytomegalovirus status, the classifier reportedly gave diagnoses with high specificity and sensitivity.

PCR primers comprised 60 Vbeta and 13 Jbeta primers. The table came from immunoSEQ multiplex PCR; TCRdb's copy has only in-frame clones and leaves some out. The sample lists 100,000 to 150,000 clones; more than 80% were seen once. V lost 10 bases and J lost 9, with 13 bases in between. There are 11 residues in the CDR3. The germline V gene has CDR1 ENHRY and CDR2 SYGVKD. This clone was seen more than once but under ten times. The antigen is unknown. The sample comprised PBMCs. The receptor's source is a man between 40 and 49 years old in good health and CMV-seronegative. The genes are TRBV10-3 and TRBJ2-1; maybe TRBD1 (6 bases). CDR3: CASAEGGEQFF. CDR3 DNA: TGTGCCAGCGCTGAAGGGGGTGAGCAGTTCTTC.